One sample yielded the 29 T cell receptor beta chains listed below, sequenced in a study of T-cell reconstitution after alpha-beta-depleted transplantation in children. Molecular barcoding with unique molecular identifiers was used for the TCRbeta library. TCRdb re-called the PCR reads with MiXCR, one entry per CDR3 protein. Of fewer than 550,000 distinct CDR3 sequences in the sample, about an eighth were seen once. This specimen consisted of PBMCs, mostly from graft donor cells, obtained 180 days after TCRalphabeta/CD19-depleted stem cell transplant. These receptors were collected from a female patient aged 2 to 10 who had a stem cell transplant for aplastic anemia, so the T cells may come from the graft donor.

This clonotype showed up many times. The chain recombines TRBV20-1 with TRBJ2-1, with a possible D match to TRBD2 (6 bases). V dropped 1 base and J dropped 3 bases, with 19 bases sitting between them. Germline CDR1 is DFQATT and CDR2 is SNEGSKA (reference sequence). The CDR3 extends over 17 amino acids. In DNA form, the CDR3 reads TGCAGTGCTAGAGGGGACCCTGGCGGGAACTTCTACAATGAGCAGTTCTTC. This gives the protein CSARGDPGGNFYNEQFF.

V is TRBV3-1 and J is TRBJ2-1; D remains unclear. Germline CDR1 LGHDT, CDR2 YNNKEL (reference sequence). Trimming took 5 bases from V and 3 from J, leaving 11 bases between them. CDR3 size: 14 residues. The DNA of the CDR3 is TGTGCCAGCAGCTACTGGGCTCTCTACAATGAGCAGTTCTTC. Protein: CASSYWALYNEQFF.

In this sample, this clonotype turned up a few times. The genes are TRBV29-1 and TRBJ2-1, with 7 bases fitting TRBD2. The length of the CDR3 is 15 residues. The germline CDR1 and CDR2 sequences are SQVTM and ANQGSEA. V was pared by 4 bases and J by 0 bases, with 6 bases of the junction left unmatched. CDR3 loop: CSVGGGGSSYNEQFF. CDR3 DNA: TGCAGCGTTGGAGGCGGCGGGAGCTCCTACAATGAGCAGTTCTTC.

CDR3 coding DNA: TGTGCCAGCAGTTACGGCGGAGGGGTCAACTATGGCTACACCTTC. Translation gives CASSYGGGVNYGYTF. The rearrangement joins TRBV6-5 to TRBJ1-2; a possible D gene is TRBD1 (5 bases). CDR1 MNHEY and CDR2 SVGAGI come from the germline V gene. The CDR3 has 15 residues. V lost 2 bases to trimming and J lost 2 bases, with 12 bases between them.

This clonotype has more than one count but fewer than ten. The chain uses TRBV29-1 and TRBJ2-2, with D possibly TRBD2 on 6 matching bases. Trimming cost V 5 bases and J 1 base, with 8 bases left between them. This CDR3 is 13 amino acids long. The V gene's germline CDR1 is SQVTM and CDR2 ANQGSEA. The CDR3 DNA is TGCAGCGTTCGGCGGGAGAACACCGGGGAGCTGTTTTTT. This codes for CSVRRENTGELFF.

The CDR3 sequence: CSAHGTGSYNEQFF. The CDR3 DNA reads TGCAGTGCGCACGGGACAGGGTCCTACAATGAGCAGTTCTTC. The J gene is TRBJ2-1, the V gene TRBV20-1, with 9 bases aligning to TRBD1. CDR1 and CDR2 from the germline V gene are DFQATT and SNEGSKA (reference sequence). Trimming at V came to 6 bases and at J to 1 base, leaving 4 bases not matched to a gene. The CDR3 consists of 14 residues.

This clonotype appeared a few times. This rearrangement joins TRBV12-3 or TRBV12-4 to TRBJ1-1, with D possibly matching TRBD1 (5 bases). This CDR3 has 12 amino acids. Trimming pared 3 bases from V and 12 bases from J, leaving 14 bases between. The CDR3 nucleotides read TGTGCCAGCAGTTTTTTTCAGGGTTCTTCTTTCTTT. It specifies CASSFFQGSSFF.

The genes are TRBV20-1 and TRBJ2-1; 9 bases map to TRBD2. Trimming removed 0 bases from V and 7 bases from J; junction bases left unmatched: 13. The CDR3 covers 17 residues. Per germline, CDR1 DFQATT and CDR2 SNEGSKA (reference sequence). CDR3 sequence: CSARDAFKAGGMNEQFF. CDR3 sequence (DNA): TGCAGTGCTAGAGACGCCTTTAAAGCGGGAGGCATGAATGAGCAGTTCTTC.

The gene calls are TRBV6-1 and TRBJ2-2; 8 bases align to TRBD1. The CDR3 is 15 amino acids. Losses at the gene ends were 7 bases for V and 3 bases for J; bases not matched to a gene: 7. The V gene's germline CDR1 is MNHNS and CDR2 SASEGT. CDR3 loop: CASKRQGWDTGELFF. DNA of the CDR3: TGTGCCAGCAAACGACAGGGGTGGGACACCGGGGAGCTGTTTTTT.

Comments on this clonotype: One junction end disagrees with the germline gene, perhaps due to a read error. V is TRBV5-6 and J is TRBJ1-1, with D hard to call. The CDR3 runs 15 residues. Germline-derived CDR1 and CDR2 are SGHDT and YYEEEE. The CDR3 region is CAISNDILLNTEAFF. DNA of the CDR3: TGTGCCATCAGCAATGACATCCTCCTGAACACTGAAGCTTTCTTT.

This chain connects TRBV19 to TRBJ2-6, with unresolved D. The germline V gene encodes CDR1 LNHDA and CDR2 SQIVND (reference sequence). The CDR3 consists of 15 residues. Deletions cut 5 bases from V and 0 bases from J, with 8 bases between. CDR3: CASSEVVSGANVLTF. CDR3 in DNA: TGTGCCAGTAGTGAGGTGGTCTCTGGGGCCAACGTCCTGACTTTC.

The chain is built from TRBV20-1 and TRBJ2-3; TRBD2 agrees at 13 bases. V dropped 4 bases and J dropped 3; count of bases not matched to a gene: 10. CDR3 length: 17 residues. Per the germline V gene, CDR1 is DFQATT and CDR2 is SNEGSKA (reference sequence). In DNA form, the CDR3 reads TGCAGTGCTATAGGACTAGCGGGGGTCCTTGGTACAGATACGCAGTATTTT. This sequence encodes CSAIGLAGVLGTDTQYF.

Worth noting for this clonotype: Compared with germline, one end of the junction differs, possibly owing to a read error. V and J are TRBV6-1 and TRBJ2-1; 8 bases are a match to TRBD2. This CDR3 has 17 amino acids. CDR1 is MNHNS, CDR2 SASEGT, per germline. The CDR3 coding sequence is TGTGCCACCAGTCGTAGCGGGGCTTCTTCCTCCTACAATGAGCAGTTCTTC. Protein product: CATSRSGASSSYNEQFF.

This sequence joins TRBV28 and TRBJ2-7, with TRBD1 matching over 7 bases. The J segment lost 3 bases and the V segment lost 5 bases, leaving 13 bases of the junction unmatched. The CDR3 length is 16 residues. Germline assignment: CDR1 MDHEN and CDR2 SYDVKM. The CDR3 is CASSPGTVGYYYEQYF. CDR3 coding DNA: TGTGCCAGCAGTCCAGGGACAGTGGGCTACTACTACGAGCAGTACTTC.

The chain is built from TRBV5-1 and TRBJ2-2; TRBD2 might be the D (6 bases). Germline V gene lookup returns CDR1 SGHRS and CDR2 YFSETQ. V was cut by 1 base and J by 5 bases, with 18 bases left in between. This CDR3 region has 17 residues. The DNA of the CDR3 is TGCGCCAGCAGCTTGTCCCTAGTTGGAGGAGGGACCGGGGAGCTGTTTTTT. Translating gives CASSLSLVGGGTGELFF.

This chain connects TRBV10-3 to TRBJ2-1; TRBD1 might be the D (6 bases). V lost 2 bases, J lost 3 bases, and 23 bases lay in between. The length of the CDR3 is 19 residues. Germline V gene sequence: CDR1 ENHRY, CDR2 SYGVKD. The DNA of the CDR3 is TGTGCCATCAGTGAGGGGGGCAGGGTAGACCCTTTGGTCTACAATGAGCAGTTCTTC. Its protein product is CAISEGGRVDPLVYNEQFF.

V and J are TRBV11-1 and TRBJ1-2, with TRBD1 matching 10 bases. Trimming cost V 3 bases and J 6 bases; bases outside gene matches: 19. Germline V gene data show CDR1 as SGHAT and CDR2 as FQDESV (reference sequence). The CDR3 sequence is 19 residues long. CDR3 DNA: TGTGCCAGCAGCTTCGACAGGGGGCTAGGTGGAGGCATTTGGAATGGCTACACCTTC. Encoded protein: CASSFDRGLGGGIWNGYTF.

The chain recombines TRBV27 with TRBJ2-7, with D maybe TRBD2 (5 bases). This CDR3 spans 12 amino acids. Per germline, CDR1 MNHEY and CDR2 SMNVEV (reference sequence). Trimming shortened V by 6 bases and J by 3 bases, and 9 bases separated the two germline ends. The CDR3 reads CASRRTVYEQYF. CDR3 DNA: TGTGCCAGCAGGCGGACTGTCTACGAGCAGTACTTC.

The V call is TRBV6-5, the J call TRBJ1-2; 8 bases agree with TRBD1. The germline CDR1 and CDR2 sequences are MNHEY and SVGAGI. CDR3 size: 14 residues. The J segment lost 8 bases and the V segment lost 6 bases, leaving 11 bases of the junction unmatched. The CDR3 region is CASRAADRAGGYTF. The CDR3 coding sequence is TGTGCCAGCAGAGCGGCGGACAGGGCTGGGGGCTACACCTTC.

In its sample, this clonotype was seen a few times. V gene TRBV12-3 or TRBV12-4 combines with J gene TRBJ2-3; 9 bases map to TRBD1. The CDR3 length is 18 residues. Unmatched junction bases numbered 13, after V lost 0 bases and J lost 6 bases. CDR3 bases: TGTGCCAGCAGTTTAGCGCAAACCCGGGACAGGGCAAAGGATACGCAGTATTTT. Amino acid sequence: CASSLAQTRDRAKDTQYF.

V and J are TRBV12-3 or TRBV12-4 and TRBJ1-6; D remains ambiguous. This CDR3 is built from 12 residues. V gave up 3 bases and J gave up 10 bases, with 7 bases separating them. The DNA of the CDR3 is TGTGCCAGCAGTTTGACACAATCACCCCTCCACTTT. It encodes CASSLTQSPLHF.

V usage is TRBV12-3 or TRBV12-4 and J usage is TRBJ2-1; D might be TRBD2 (5 bases). The ends were cut back, 6 bases at V and 10 bases at J, with 13 bases in the middle. CDR3 size: 12 residues. The CDR3 sequence: CASSFVGREQFF. The CDR3, as DNA: TGTGCCAGCAGCTTTGTGGGGAGAGAGCAGTTCTTC.

This clonotype was seen only a few times. V is TRBV11-2 and J is TRBJ2-5, with D maybe TRBD2 (5 bases). Germline CDR1 and CDR2: SGHAT and FQNNGV. The CDR3 loop spans 18 amino acids. Trimming left V 1 base short and J 1 base short, with 19 bases between. Written as DNA, the CDR3 is TGTGCCAGCAGCTTAGGCCCTTCGGGATTGGCAAGCCAAGAGACCCAGTACTTC. This gives the protein CASSLGPSGLASQETQYF.

V usage is TRBV6-5 and J usage is TRBJ2-5, with TRBD2 matching over 10 bases. This CDR3 comprises 16 residues. The trim removed 4 bases at V and 2 bases at J, leaving 7 bases unmatched. Looked up from germline, CDR1 is MNHEY and CDR2 is SVGAGI. CDR3 sequence: CASSSDSGRLQETQYF. CDR3 bases: TGTGCCAGCAGTTCGGATAGCGGGAGGCTTCAAGAGACCCAGTACTTC.

CDR3 DNA sequence: TGTGCCAGCAGTTCCGGGGGACGGATTGGGATTGGGGCTTTCTTT. Protein sequence: CASSSGGRIGIGAFF. J is TRBJ1-1 and V is TRBV12-3 or TRBV12-4, with a weak D call TRBD1 (5 bases). V was trimmed by 4 bases and J by 11 bases, leaving 23 bases between them. CDR3 size: 15 residues.

This CDR3 reads CASSSRDRGYYNEQFF. In DNA form, the CDR3 reads TGTGCCAGCAGCTCACGGGACAGGGGGTACTACAATGAGCAGTTCTTC. The chain couples TRBV7-9 to TRBJ2-1; 11 bases match TRBD1. V was clipped by 4 bases and J by 3 bases; unmatched bases: 5. This CDR3 contains 16 residues. Germline CDR1 SEHNR, CDR2 FQNEAQ (reference sequence).

V and J are TRBV10-3 and TRBJ2-7; D not certain. Between the trimmed V and J ends, which lost 0 bases and 1 base, there was a span of 16 bases. Germline CDR1 ENHRY, CDR2 SYGVKD. There are 17 residues in the CDR3. DNA of the CDR3: TGTGCCATCAGTGAGTCGTTGATTGGTCGTGGGTCCTACGAGCAGTACGTC. Translation gives CAISESLIGRGSYEQYV.

The chain links TRBV24-1 to TRBJ2-5; 7 bases line up with TRBD2. The CDR3 is 16 residues long. Germline V gene lookup returns CDR1 KGHDR and CDR2 SFDVKD. With 4 bases clipped from V and 2 bases from J, the junction kept 9 bases outside the gene matches. In nucleotides, the CDR3 is TGTGCCACCAGTGACCCCGGGGGGATAGGGCAAGAGACCCAGTACTTC. Protein product: CATSDPGGIGQETQYF.

The chain employs TRBV5-1 and TRBJ2-2, with 7 bases identical to TRBD2. The V gene's germline CDR1 is SGHRS and CDR2 YFSETQ. This CDR3 is 18 amino acids long. V lost 1 base and J lost 3; bases outside the gene matches: 12. The CDR3 DNA reads as TGCGCCAGCAGCTTGTATTCCGGGCTGGGACTACACACCGGGGAGCTGTTTTTT. This sequence encodes CASSLYSGLGLHTGELFF.